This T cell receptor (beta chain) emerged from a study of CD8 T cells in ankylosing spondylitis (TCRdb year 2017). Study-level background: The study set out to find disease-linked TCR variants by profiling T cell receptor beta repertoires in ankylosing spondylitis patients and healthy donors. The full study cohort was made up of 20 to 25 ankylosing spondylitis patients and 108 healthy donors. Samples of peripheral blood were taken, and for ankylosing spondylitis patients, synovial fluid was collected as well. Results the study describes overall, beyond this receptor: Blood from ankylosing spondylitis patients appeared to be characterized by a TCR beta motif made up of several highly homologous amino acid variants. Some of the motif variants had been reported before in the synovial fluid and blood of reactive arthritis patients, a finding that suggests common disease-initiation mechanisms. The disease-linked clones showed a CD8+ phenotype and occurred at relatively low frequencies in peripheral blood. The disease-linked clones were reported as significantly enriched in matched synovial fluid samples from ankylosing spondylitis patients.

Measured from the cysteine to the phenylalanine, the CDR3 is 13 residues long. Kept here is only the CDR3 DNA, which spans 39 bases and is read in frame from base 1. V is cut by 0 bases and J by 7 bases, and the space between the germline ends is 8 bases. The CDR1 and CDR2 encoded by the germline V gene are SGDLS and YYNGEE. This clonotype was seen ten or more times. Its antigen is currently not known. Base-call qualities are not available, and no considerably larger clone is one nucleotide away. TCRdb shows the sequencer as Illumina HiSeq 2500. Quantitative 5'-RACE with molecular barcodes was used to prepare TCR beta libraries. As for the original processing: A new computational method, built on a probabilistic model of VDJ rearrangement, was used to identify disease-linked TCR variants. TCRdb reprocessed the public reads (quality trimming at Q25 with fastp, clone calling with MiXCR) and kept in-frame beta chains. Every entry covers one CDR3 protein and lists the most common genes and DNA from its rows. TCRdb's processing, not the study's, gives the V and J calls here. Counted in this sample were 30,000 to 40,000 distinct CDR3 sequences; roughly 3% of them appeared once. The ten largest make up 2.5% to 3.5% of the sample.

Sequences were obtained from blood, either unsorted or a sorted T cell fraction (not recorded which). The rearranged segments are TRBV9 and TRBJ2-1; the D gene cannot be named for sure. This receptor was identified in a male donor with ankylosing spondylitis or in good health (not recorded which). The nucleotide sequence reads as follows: TGTGCCAGCAGCGTAGGTCTGGCAAATGAGCAGTTCTTC. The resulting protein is CASSVGLANEQFF. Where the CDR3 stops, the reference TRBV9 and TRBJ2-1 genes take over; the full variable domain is DSGVTQTPKHLITATGQRVTLRCSPRSGDLSVYWYQQSLDQGLQFLIQYYNGEERAKGNILERFSAQQFPDLHSELNLSSLELGDSALYFCASSVGLANEQFFGPGTRLTVL.